This TCR beta chain is from a study of blood T cell repertoires in COVID-19. TCRdb keeps only in-frame clones here, not all; method: immunoSEQ multiplex PCR. The repertoire holds roughly 280,000 clones, with 88% as singletons. Germline loops: CDR1 SGHDN, CDR2 FVKESK. Trimming pared 5 bases from V and 5 bases from J, leaving 13 bases between. There are 14 residues in the CDR3. This TCR was sampled from a woman in her thirties with COVID-19, enrolled during active disease. The rearrangement joins TRBV14 to TRBJ2-1; possible D gene TRBD1, 5 bases. The sequencing input was peripheral blood. For the CDR3, the DNA is TGTGCCAGCAGCGCCCTAGGGGCACACAATGAGCAGTTCTTC. This sequence encodes CASSALGAHNEQFF.